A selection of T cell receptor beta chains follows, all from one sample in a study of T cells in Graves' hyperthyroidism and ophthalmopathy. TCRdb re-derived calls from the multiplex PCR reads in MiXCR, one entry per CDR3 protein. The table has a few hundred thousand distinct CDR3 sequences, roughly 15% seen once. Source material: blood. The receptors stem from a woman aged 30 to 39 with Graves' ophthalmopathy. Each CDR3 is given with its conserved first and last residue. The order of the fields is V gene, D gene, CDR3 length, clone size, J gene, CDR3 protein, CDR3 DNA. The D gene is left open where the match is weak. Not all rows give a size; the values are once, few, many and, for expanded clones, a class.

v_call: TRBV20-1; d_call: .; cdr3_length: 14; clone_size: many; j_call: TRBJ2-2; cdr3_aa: CSARSPRNTGELFF; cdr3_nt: TGCAGTGCTAGAAGCCCAAGGAACACCGGGGAGCTGTTTTTT
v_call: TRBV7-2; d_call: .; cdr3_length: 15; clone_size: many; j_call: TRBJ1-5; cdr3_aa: CASSFAAGSNQPQHF; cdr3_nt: TGTGCCAGCAGCTTTGCCGCGGGAAGCAATCAGCCCCAGCATTTT
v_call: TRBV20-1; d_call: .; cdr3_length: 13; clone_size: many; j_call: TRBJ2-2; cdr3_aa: CSAGRGGTGELFF; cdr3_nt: TGCAGTGCTGGACGTGGGGGGACCGGGGAGCTGTTTTTT
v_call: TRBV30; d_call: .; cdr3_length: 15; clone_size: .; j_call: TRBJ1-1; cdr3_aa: CAWSVWGGKSTEAFF; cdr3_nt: TGTGCCTGGAGTGTATGGGGAGGGAAGTCCACTGAAGCTTTCTTT
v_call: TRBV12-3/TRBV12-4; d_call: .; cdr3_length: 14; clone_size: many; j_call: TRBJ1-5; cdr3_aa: CASSLTNSNQPQHF; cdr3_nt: TGTGCCAGCAGTTTGACAAATAGCAATCAGCCCCAGCATTTT
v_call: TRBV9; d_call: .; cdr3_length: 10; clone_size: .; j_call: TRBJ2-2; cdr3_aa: CASGVGELFF; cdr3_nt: TGTGCCAGCGGGGTCGGGGAGCTGTTTTTT
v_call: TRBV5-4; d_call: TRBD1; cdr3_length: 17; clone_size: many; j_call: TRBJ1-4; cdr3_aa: CASSLGTGSATNEKLFF; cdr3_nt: TGTGCCAGCAGCTTAGGGACAGGAAGTGCAACTAATGAAAAACTGTTTTTT
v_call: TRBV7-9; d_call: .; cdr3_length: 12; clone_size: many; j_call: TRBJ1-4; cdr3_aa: CASEGLGEKLFF; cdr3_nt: TGTGCCAGTGAGGGGCTAGGGGAAAAACTGTTTTTT
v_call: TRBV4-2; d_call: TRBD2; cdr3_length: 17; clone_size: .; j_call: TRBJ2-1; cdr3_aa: CASSPRFSGGAYNEQFF; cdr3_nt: TGTGCCAGCAGCCCTAGGTTTAGCGGGGGGGCCTACAATGAGCAGTTCTTC
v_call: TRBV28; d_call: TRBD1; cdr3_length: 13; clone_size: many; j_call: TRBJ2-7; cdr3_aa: CASSGGSHHEQYF; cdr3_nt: TGTGCCAGCTCAGGGGGCTCGCACCACGAGCAGTACTTC
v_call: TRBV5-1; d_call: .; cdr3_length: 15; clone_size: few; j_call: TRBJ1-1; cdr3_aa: CASSLSSQVNTEAFF; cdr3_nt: TGCGCCAGCAGCTTGTCATCACAGGTGAACACTGAAGCTTTCTTT
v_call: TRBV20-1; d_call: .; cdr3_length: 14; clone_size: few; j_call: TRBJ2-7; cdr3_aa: CSARDVRFSYEQYF; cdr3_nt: TGCAGTGCTAGGGATGTCAGGTTCTCCTACGAGCAGTACTTC
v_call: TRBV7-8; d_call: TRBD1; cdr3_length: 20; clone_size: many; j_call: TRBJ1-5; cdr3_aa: CASTSTSGTGPLGGDQPQHF; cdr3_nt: TGTGCCAGCACATCTACTTCGGGGACAGGGCCGTTGGGGGGTGATCAGCCCCAGCATTTT
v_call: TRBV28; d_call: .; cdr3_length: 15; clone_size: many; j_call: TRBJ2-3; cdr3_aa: CASSSDSGHTDTQYF; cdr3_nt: TGTGCCAGCAGTTCTGATAGCGGACACACAGATACGCAGTATTTT
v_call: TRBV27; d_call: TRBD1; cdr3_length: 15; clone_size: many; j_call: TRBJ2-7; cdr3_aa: CASSLYDRGRYEQYF; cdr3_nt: TGTGCCAGCAGTTTATACGACAGGGGGCGATACGAGCAGTACTTC
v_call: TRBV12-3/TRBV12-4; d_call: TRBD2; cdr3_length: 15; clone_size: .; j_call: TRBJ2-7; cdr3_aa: CASSPIAGGPYEQYF; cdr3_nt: TGTGCCAGCAGTCCGATAGCGGGGGGGCCCTACGAGCAGTACTTC
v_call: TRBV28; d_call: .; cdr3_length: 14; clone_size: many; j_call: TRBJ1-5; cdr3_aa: CASRLRRAFQPQHF; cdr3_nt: TGTGCCAGCAGGCTCCGACGTGCGTTTCAGCCCCAGCATTTT
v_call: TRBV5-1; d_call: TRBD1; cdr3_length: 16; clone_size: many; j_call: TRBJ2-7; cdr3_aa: CASSPLSNRGPYEQYF; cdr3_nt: TGCGCCAGCAGCCCCCTCAGTAACAGGGGGCCCTACGAGCAGTACTTC
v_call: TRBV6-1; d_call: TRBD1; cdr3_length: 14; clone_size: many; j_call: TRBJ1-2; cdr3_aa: CASSNPGQGTGYTF; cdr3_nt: TGTGCCAGCAGTAACCCGGGACAGGGTACTGGCTACACCTTC
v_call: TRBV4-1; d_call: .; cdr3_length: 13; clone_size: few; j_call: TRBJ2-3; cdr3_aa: CASSQALDRPEYF; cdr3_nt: TGCGCCAGCAGCCAAGCCTTGGACCGACCAGAGTATTTT
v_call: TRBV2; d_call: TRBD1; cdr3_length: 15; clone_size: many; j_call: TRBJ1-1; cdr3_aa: CASVGTGLSDTEAFF; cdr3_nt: TGTGCCAGCGTCGGGACAGGTCTTTCGGACACTGAAGCTTTCTTT
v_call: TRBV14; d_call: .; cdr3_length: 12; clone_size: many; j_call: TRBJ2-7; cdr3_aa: CASSQEVYEQYF; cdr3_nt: TGTGCCAGCAGCCAAGAAGTCTACGAGCAGTACTTC
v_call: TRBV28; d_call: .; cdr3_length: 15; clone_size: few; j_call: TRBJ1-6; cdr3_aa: CASSFLDRRNSPLHF; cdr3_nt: TGTGCCAGCAGTTTCCTGGACCGTCGAAATTCACCCCTCCACTTT
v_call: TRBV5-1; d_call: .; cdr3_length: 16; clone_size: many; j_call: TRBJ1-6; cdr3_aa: CASSLASGSGNSPLHF; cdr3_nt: TGCGCCAGCAGCTTGGCCTCGGGTTCGGGTAATTCACCCCTCCACTTT
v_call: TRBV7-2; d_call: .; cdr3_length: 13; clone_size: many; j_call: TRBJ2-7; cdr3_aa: CASSPSATYEQYF; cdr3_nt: TGTGCCAGCAGCCCGAGTGCTACCTACGAGCAGTACTTC
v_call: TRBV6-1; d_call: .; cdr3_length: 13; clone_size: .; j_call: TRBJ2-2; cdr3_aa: CASSVASNGELFF; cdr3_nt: TGTGCCAGCAGTGTAGCTAGTAACGGGGAGCTGTTTTTT
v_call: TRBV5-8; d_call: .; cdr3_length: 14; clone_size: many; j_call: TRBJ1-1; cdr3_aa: CASSLWGTHTEAFF; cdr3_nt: TGTGCCAGCAGCTTGTGGGGCACTCACACTGAAGCTTTCTTT
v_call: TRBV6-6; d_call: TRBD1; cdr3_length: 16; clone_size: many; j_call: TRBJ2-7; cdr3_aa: CASSYRTGPYSYEQYF; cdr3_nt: TGTGCCAGCAGTTATAGGACAGGGCCTTACTCCTACGAGCAGTACTTC
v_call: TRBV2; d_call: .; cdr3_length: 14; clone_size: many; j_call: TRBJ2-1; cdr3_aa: CASLTSRSYNEQFF; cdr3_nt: TGTGCCAGCCTGACCAGTCGGTCTTACAATGAGCAGTTCTTC
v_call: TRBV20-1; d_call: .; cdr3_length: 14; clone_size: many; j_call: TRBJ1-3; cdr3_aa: CSATEGGSGNTIYF; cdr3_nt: TGCAGTGCTACGGAAGGGGGATCTGGAAACACCATATATTTT
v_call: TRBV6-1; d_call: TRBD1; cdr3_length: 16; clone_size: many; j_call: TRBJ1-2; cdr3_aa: CASRQTGTGTSYGYTF; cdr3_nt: TGTGCCAGCAGACAGACCGGGACAGGGACCAGCTATGGCTACACCTTC
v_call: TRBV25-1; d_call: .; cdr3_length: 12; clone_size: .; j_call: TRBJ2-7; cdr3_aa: CASSERDIGQYF; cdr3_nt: TGTGCCAGCAGTGAAAGGGACATCGGGCAGTACTTC
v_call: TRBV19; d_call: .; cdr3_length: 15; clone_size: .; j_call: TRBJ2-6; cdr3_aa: CASSKYISGANVLTF; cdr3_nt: TGTGCCAGTAGTAAGTACATCTCTGGGGCCAACGTCCTGACTTTC
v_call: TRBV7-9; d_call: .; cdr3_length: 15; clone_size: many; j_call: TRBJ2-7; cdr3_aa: CASSLAAGPSYEQYF; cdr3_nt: TGTGCCAGCAGCTTGGCGGCAGGACCCTCCTACGAGCAGTACTTC
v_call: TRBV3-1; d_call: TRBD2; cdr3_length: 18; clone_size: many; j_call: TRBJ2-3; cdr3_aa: CASSELAGGQSGTDTQYF; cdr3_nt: TGTGCCAGCTCTGAACTAGCGGGGGGGCAGTCTGGCACAGATACGCAGTATTTT
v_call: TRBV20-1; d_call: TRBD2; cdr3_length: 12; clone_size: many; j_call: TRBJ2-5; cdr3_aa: CSAREGGGTQYF; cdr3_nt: TGCAGTGCTAGAGAGGGCGGGGGGACCCAGTACTTC
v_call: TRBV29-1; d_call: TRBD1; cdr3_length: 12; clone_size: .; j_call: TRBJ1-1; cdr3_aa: CSVFDLQGEAFF; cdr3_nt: TGCAGCGTTTTTGACCTACAGGGGGAAGCTTTCTTT
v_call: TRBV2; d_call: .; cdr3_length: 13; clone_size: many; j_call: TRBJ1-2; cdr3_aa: CASSDGTRLRFTF; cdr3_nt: TGTGCCAGCAGCGACGGCACCAGGTTAAGGTTCACCTTC
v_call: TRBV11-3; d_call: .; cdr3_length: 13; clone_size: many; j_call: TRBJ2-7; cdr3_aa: CASSITGPSEQYF; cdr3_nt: TGTGCCAGCAGCATTACAGGTCCCTCCGAGCAGTACTTC
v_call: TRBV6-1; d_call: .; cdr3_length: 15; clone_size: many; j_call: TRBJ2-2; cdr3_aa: CASSPRWDGTGELFF; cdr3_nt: TGTGCCAGCAGCCCAAGGTGGGATGGCACCGGGGAGCTGTTTTTT